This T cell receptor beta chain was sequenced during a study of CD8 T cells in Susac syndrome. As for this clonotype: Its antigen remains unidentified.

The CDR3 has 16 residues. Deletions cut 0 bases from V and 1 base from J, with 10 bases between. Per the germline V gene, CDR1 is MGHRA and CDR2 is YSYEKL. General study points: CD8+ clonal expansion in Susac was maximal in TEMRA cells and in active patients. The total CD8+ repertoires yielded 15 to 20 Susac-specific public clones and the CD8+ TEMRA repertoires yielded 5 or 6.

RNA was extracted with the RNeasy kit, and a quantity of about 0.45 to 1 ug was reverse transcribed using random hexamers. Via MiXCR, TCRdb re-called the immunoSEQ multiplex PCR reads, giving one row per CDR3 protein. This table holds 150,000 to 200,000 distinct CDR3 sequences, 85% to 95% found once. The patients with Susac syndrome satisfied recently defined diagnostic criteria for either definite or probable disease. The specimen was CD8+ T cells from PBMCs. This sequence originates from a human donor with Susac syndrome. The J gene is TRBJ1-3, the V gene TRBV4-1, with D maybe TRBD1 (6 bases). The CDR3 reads CASSQDRTASGNTIYF. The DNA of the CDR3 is TGCGCCAGCAGCCAAGACCGGACAGCATCTGGAAACACCATATATTTT.